What follows is one T cell receptor beta chain and its context. The antigen is undetermined. The data are from a study of cytomegalovirus exposure and HLA in healthy donors. Background on the study: Researchers previously reported finding more than 100 million unique TCR beta sequences from 170 million or so T cells.

The CDR3 consists of 12 residues. V was trimmed by 4 bases and J by 4 bases, leaving 7 bases between them. Germline assignment: CDR1 MDHEN and CDR2 SYDVKM. Study observations and caveats: Further analysis was carried out later, and it showed several of the most significant clusters appearing linked to common viral pathogens. Later, an analysis showed that TCR beta chains associated with HLA were more clonally expanded than others that were equally common.

The study ran its PCR with 60 Vbeta and 13 Jbeta primers. Produced via immunoSEQ multiplex PCR; TCRdb's table is partial and in-frame only. Of about 130,000 clones in the sample, approximately 64% were seen once. The rearrangement joins TRBV28 to TRBJ1-2, with D uncertain. Sequenced: PBMCs. This clonotype was sampled from a woman aged 40 to 55 in good health and CMV-seronegative. The CDR3 loop reads CASSSHSYGYTF. The CDR3 DNA sequence: TGTGCCAGCAGTTCTCACAGCTATGGCTACACCTTC.